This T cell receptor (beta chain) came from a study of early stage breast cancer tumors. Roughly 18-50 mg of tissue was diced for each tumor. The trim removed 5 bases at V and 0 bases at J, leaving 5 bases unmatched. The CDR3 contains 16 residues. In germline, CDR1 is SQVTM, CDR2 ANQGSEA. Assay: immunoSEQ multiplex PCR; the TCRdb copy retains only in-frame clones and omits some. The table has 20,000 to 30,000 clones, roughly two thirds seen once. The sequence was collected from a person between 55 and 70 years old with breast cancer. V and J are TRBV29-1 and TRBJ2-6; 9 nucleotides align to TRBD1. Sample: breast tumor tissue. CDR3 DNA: TGCAGCGTTAGGACAGGGGCGGGCTCTGGGGCCAACGTCCTGACTTTC. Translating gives CSVRTGAGSGANVLTF.